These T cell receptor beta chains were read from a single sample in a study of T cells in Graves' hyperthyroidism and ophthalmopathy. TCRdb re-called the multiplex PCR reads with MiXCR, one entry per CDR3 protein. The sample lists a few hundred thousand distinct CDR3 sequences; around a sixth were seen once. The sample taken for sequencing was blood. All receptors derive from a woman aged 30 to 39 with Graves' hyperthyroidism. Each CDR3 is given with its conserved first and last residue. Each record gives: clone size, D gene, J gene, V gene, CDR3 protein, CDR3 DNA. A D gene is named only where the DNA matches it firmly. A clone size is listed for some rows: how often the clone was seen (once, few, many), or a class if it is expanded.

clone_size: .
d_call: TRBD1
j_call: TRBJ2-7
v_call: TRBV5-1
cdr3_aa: CASSIPTAGTGERSYEQYF
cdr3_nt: TGTGCCAGCAGTATCCCAACAGCGGGGACAGGGGAAAGGTCCTACGAGCAGTACTTC

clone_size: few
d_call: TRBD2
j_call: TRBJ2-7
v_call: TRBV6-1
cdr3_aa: CATKFSGAPYEQYF
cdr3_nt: TGTGCCACCAAGTTTAGCGGGGCCCCTTACGAGCAGTACTTC

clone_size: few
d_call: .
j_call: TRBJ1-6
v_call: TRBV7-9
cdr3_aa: CASSLQEPNSPLHF
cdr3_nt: TGTGCCAGCAGCTTACAGGAACCGAATTCACCCCTCCACTTT

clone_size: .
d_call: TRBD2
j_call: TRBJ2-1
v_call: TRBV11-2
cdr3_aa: CASSLTGLAGGQHNEQFF
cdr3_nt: TGTGCCAGCAGCTTAACGGGACTAGCGGGAGGCCAGCATAATGAGCAGTTCTTC

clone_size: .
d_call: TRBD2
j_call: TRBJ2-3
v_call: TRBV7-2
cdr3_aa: CASSLLPAWREHTDTQYF
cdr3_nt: TGTGCCAGCAGCTTACTTCCCGCGTGGCGGGAGCATACAGATACGCAGTATTTT

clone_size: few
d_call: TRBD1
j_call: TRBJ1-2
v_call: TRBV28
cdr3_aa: CASSPWGQGIGGYTF
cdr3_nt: TGTGCCAGCAGTCCCTGGGGACAGGGGATCGGTGGCTACACCTTC

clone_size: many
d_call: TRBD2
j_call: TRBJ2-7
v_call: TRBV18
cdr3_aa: CASSSQRENEQYF
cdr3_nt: TGTGCCAGCTCCTCTCAGCGGGAGAACGAGCAGTACTTC

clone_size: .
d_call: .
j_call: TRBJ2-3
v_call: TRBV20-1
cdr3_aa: CSASVRERGTDTQYF
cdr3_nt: TGCAGTGCTAGTGTCCGGGAGAGGGGCACAGATACGCAGTATTTT

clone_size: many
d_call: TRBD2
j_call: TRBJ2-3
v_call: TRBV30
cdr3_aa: CAFTRTSGAFGDTQYF
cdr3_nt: TGTGCCTTCACAAGGACTAGCGGGGCTTTCGGAGATACGCAGTATTTT

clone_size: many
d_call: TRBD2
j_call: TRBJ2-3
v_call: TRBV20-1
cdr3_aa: CSVSLAGPPGGTDTQYF
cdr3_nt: TGCAGTGTTTCTCTAGCGGGCCCCCCCGGAGGCACAGATACGCAGTATTTT

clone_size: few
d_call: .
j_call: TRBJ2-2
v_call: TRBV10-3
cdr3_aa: CAIRRSPNTGELFF
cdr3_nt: TGTGCCATCAGGAGGAGCCCGAACACCGGGGAGCTGTTTTTT

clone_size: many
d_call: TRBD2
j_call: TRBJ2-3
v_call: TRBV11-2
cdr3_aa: CASSLVLGSGRADTQYF
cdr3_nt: TGTGCCAGCAGCTTAGTCCTCGGTAGCGGGAGAGCAGATACGCAGTATTTT

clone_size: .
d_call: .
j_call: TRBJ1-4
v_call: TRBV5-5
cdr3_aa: CASSYGQPFNEKLFF
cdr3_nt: TGTGCCAGCAGCTACGGACAGCCTTTTAATGAAAAACTGTTTTTT

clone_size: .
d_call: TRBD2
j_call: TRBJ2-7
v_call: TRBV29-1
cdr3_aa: CSVRAGEGAEQYF
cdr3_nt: TGCAGCGTTCGAGCGGGAGAGGGAGCCGAGCAGTACTTC

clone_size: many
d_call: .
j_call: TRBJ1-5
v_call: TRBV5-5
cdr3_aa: CASSRNNDQPQHF
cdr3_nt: TGTGCCAGCAGCCGAAACAATGATCAGCCCCAGCATTTT

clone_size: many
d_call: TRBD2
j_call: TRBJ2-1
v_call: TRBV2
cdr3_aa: CASRSSGSGEQFF
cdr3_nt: TGTGCCAGCAGGTCTAGCGGGAGTGGTGAGCAGTTCTTC

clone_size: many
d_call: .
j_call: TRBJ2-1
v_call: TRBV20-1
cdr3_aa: CSARDSGSYNEQFF
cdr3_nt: TGCAGTGCTAGAGATTCCGGCTCCTACAATGAGCAGTTCTTC

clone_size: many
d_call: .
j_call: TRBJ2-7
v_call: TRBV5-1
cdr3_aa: CASSQGPSTIEQYF
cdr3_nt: TGCGCCAGCAGCCAGGGACCCTCCACGATTGAGCAGTACTTC